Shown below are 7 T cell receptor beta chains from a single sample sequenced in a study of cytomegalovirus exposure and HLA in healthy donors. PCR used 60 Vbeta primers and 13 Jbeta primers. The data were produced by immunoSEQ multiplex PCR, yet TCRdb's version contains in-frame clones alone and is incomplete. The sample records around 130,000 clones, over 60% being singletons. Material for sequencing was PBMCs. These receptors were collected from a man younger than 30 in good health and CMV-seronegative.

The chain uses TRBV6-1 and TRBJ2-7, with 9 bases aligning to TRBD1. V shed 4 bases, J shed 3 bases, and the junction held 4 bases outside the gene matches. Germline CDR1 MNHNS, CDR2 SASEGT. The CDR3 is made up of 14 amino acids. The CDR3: CASSVRDRDYEQYF. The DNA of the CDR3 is TGTGCCAGCAGTGTCCGGGACAGGGACTACGAGCAGTACTTC.

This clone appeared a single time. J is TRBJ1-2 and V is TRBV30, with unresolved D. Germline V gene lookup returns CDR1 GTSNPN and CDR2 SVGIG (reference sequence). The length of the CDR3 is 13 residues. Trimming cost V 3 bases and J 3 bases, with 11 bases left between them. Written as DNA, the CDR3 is TGTGCCTGGAGACCCTTCCCAGACTATGGCTACACCTTC. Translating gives CAWRPFPDYGYTF.

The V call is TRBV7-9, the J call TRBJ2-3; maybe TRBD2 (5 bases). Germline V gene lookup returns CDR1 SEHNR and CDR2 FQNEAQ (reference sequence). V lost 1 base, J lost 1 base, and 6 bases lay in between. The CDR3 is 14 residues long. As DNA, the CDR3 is TGTGCCAGCAGCTTAGTTAGCGGCACAGATACGCAGTATTTT. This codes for CASSLVSGTDTQYF.

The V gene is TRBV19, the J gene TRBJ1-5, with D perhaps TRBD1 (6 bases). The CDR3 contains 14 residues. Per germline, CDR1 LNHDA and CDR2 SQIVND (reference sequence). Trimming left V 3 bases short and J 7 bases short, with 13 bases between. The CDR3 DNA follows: TGTGCCAGTAGTATCCTACAGGGCTGGCAGCCCCAGCATTTT. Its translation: CASSILQGWQPQHF.

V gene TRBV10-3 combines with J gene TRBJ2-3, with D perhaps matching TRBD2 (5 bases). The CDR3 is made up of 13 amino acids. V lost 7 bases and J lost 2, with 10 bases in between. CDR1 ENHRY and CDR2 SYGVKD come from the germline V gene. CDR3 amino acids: CAITLADTDTQYF. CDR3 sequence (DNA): TGTGCCATCACGCTAGCCGACACAGATACGCAGTATTTT.

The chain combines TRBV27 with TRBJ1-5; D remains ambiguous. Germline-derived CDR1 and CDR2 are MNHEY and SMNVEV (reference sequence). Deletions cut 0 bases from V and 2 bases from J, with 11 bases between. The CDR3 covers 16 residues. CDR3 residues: CASSLSGILGNQPQHF. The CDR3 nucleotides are TGTGCCAGCAGTTTATCGGGCATTCTTGGCAATCAGCCCCAGCATTTT.

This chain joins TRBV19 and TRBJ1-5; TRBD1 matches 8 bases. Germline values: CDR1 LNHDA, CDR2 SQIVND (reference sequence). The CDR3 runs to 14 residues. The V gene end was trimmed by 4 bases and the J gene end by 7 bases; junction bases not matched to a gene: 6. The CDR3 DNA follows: TGTGCCAGTAGTACCGGACAGGGAGGCCAGCCCCAGCATTTT. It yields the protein CASSTGQGGQPQHF.